This is a list of T cell receptor beta chains from one sample in a study of Ad26.COV2.S vaccination and SARS-CoV-2 variants. Clones were read by immunoSEQ multiplex PCR, and TCRdb kept only the in-frame ones, dropping some. The sample has about 400,000 clones, 75% to 90% seen once. Sequenced material: peripheral blood, taken in a trial of Ad26.COV2.S vaccine versus placebo. These receptors came from a person between 18 and 60 years old who received the Ad26.COV2.S COVID-19 vaccine or a placebo. Each CDR3 is given with its conserved first and last residue. D genes are given only for firm matches. For some rows the clone size is stated as once, few or many, or as a class when expanded; others skip it.

TRBJ1-1	TRBV7-6	.	.	TGTGCCAGCAGCTTAGGGCAGGGGGAAGCTTTCTTT	CASSLGQGEAFF
TRBJ2-7	TRBV3-1/TRBV3-2	.	TRBD2	TGTGCCAGCAGCCAAGGACTAGCGGGCCTACCCTACGAGCAGTACTTC	CASSQGLAGLPYEQYF
TRBJ2-7	TRBV19	.	TRBD1	TGTGCCAGTAGTATGGGGACAGGACGCTCCTACGAGCAGTACTTC	CASSMGTGRSYEQYF
TRBJ1-2	TRBV5-4	.	.	TGTGCCAGCAGCTTGGGGGGGCCCAGGAGTGGCTACACCTTC	CASSLGGPRSGYTF
TRBJ2-2	TRBV6-2/TRBV6-3	once	TRBD1	TGTGCCAGCAGTTACGAGACAGGGGGCGCGGACACCGGGGAGCTGTTTTTT	CASSYETGGADTGELFF
TRBJ2-7	TRBV29-1	.	.	TGCAGCGTCCAAAGCCTAACCGGGGGACTGATATACGAGCAGTACTTC	CSVQSLTGGLIYEQYF
TRBJ1-1	TRBV6-5	.	TRBD1	TGTGCCAGCAGCTGGGACAGAAAGAACACTGAAGCTTTCTTT	CASSWDRKNTEAFF
TRBJ2-7	TRBV28	.	TRBD2	TGTGCCAGCAGAGCGGGAGGGCCTTACGAGCAGTACTTC	CASRAGGPYEQYF
TRBJ2-1	TRBV5-6	.	.	TGTGCCAGCAGCTTGTACAGGGCAAGGAATGAGCAGTTCTTC	CASSLYRARNEQFF
TRBJ1-4	TRBV19	.	.	TGTGCCAGTAGTATTGGTGCAACTAATGAAAAACTGTTTTTT	CASSIGATNEKLFF
TRBJ2-7	TRBV11-3	.	TRBD2	TGTGCCAGCAGCCCAGTGACTAGCGGCTCCTACGAGCAGTACTTC	CASSPVTSGSYEQYF
TRBJ1-1	TRBV29-1	once	.	TGCAGCGTTGGGCAGGGGATGACTGAAGCTTTCTTT	CSVGQGMTEAFF
TRBJ2-3	TRBV7-3	once	.	TGTGCCAGCAGCATATCCGGGACATCTCCACAGGATACGCAGTATTTT	CASSISGTSPQDTQYF
TRBJ2-1	TRBV28	.	.	TGTGCCAGCAGCCCCCAGGGGGGGCCCCTACGAGCAACGGAGTTCTTC	CASSPQGGPLRATEFF
TRBJ1-5	TRBV6-5	.	TRBD1	TGTGCCAGCAGTAGGGACAGGGGAGGGAATCAGCCCCAGCATTTT	CASSRDRGGNQPQHF
TRBJ2-5	TRBV10-3	.	TRBD2	TGTGCCGTATCGCCTAGCGGAGAGACCCAGTACTTC	CAVSPSGETQYF
TRBJ2-3	TRBV7-3	.	.	TGTGCCAGCAGCTTAACAGGCCCAACAGATACGCAGTATTTT	CASSLTGPTDTQYF
TRBJ2-3	TRBV27	once	.	TGTGCCAGCAGTTTATCAATAGAGGGGGTAGCGCAGTATTTT	CASSLSIEGVAQYF
TRBJ1-1	TRBV28	.	.	TGTGCCAGCAGGGGGCACACTGAAGCTTTCTTT	CASRGHTEAFF
TRBJ2-5	TRBV7-6	.	TRBD2	TGTGCCAGCAGCAATAGCGGGAGGGGTGAGACCCAGTACTTC	CASSNSGRGETQYF